This is a list of T cell receptor beta chains from one sample in a study of PD-L1 blockade in urothelial cancer. Libraries were prepared by immunoSEQ multiplex PCR; TCRdb keeps only in-frame clonotypes and omits some of them. In the table there are about 43,000 clones, around 82% of which are singletons. Sequencing used PBMCs, obtained around atezolizumab (anti-PD-L1) treatment. Receptors originate from a man in his 60s with urothelial cancer. Each CDR3 is given with its conserved first and last residue. Fields, in order: J gene, clone size, D gene, V gene, CDR3 protein, CDR3 DNA. The D gene is left open where the match is weak. Part of the rows lack a size; the others show once, few, many or a class for expanded clones.

J gene: TRBJ2-7; clone size: NA; D gene: NA; V gene: TRBV10-1; CDR3 protein: CASGRASYEQYF; CDR3 DNA: TGCGCCAGCGGCAGGGCGTCCTACGAGCAGTACTTC
J gene: TRBJ1-3; clone size: NA; D gene: TRBD1; V gene: TRBV9; CDR3 protein: CASSPDRDTIYF; CDR3 DNA: TGTGCCAGCAGCCCCGACAGGGACACCATATATTTT
J gene: TRBJ2-7; clone size: NA; D gene: TRBD2; V gene: TRBV7-2; CDR3 protein: CASSPRGGLEQYF; CDR3 DNA: TGTGCCAGCAGCCCGCGGGGGGGGCTGGAGCAGTACTTC
J gene: TRBJ2-7; clone size: few; D gene: NA; V gene: TRBV4-3; CDR3 protein: CASSQEIDTYEQYF; CDR3 DNA: TGCGCCAGCAGCCAAGAGATAGACACCTACGAGCAGTACTTC
J gene: TRBJ1-1; clone size: NA; D gene: TRBD1; V gene: TRBV15; CDR3 protein: CATSGDRANTEAFF; CDR3 DNA: TGTGCCACCAGCGGGGACAGGGCGAACACTGAAGCTTTCTTT
J gene: TRBJ2-7; clone size: NA; D gene: NA; V gene: TRBV7-9; CDR3 protein: CASAARGPSSYEQYF; CDR3 DNA: TGTGCCAGCGCGGCGCGGGGGCCAAGCTCCTACGAGCAGTACTTC
J gene: TRBJ2-3; clone size: NA; D gene: TRBD2; V gene: TRBV7-9; CDR3 protein: CASSELREGLDTQYF; CDR3 DNA: TGTGCCAGCTCAGAGCTGCGGGAGGGCCTAGATACGCAGTATTTT
J gene: TRBJ2-5; clone size: NA; D gene: NA; V gene: TRBV6-5; CDR3 protein: CASSRGQPDETQYF; CDR3 DNA: TGTGCCAGCAGCCGCGGACAGCCTGATGAGACCCAGTACTTC
J gene: TRBJ1-1; clone size: NA; D gene: NA; V gene: TRBV19; CDR3 protein: CASSISWGRGTEAFF; CDR3 DNA: TGTGCCAGTAGTATTTCCTGGGGGCGCGGAACTGAAGCTTTCTTT
J gene: TRBJ1-2; clone size: NA; D gene: TRBD1; V gene: TRBV4-1; CDR3 protein: CASSQVRGAPIYGYTF; CDR3 DNA: TGCGCCAGCAGCCAAGTCAGGGGGGCCCCGATCTATGGCTACACCTTC
J gene: TRBJ2-5; clone size: NA; D gene: TRBD2; V gene: TRBV30; CDR3 protein: CAWSKGLAGEETQYF; CDR3 DNA: TGTGCCTGGAGTAAGGGACTAGCGGGAGAAGAGACCCAGTACTTC
J gene: TRBJ2-3; clone size: NA; D gene: NA; V gene: TRBV18; CDR3 protein: CASSPNRGVIGDTDTQYF; CDR3 DNA: TGTGCCAGCTCACCAAACCGAGGCGTGATAGGGGACACAGATACGCAGTATTTT
J gene: TRBJ1-2; clone size: NA; D gene: TRBD1; V gene: TRBV19; CDR3 protein: CASSTDRGAGYYGYTF; CDR3 DNA: TGTGCCAGTAGTACCGACAGGGGGGCTGGTTACTATGGCTACACCTTC
J gene: TRBJ2-1; clone size: NA; D gene: TRBD2; V gene: TRBV7-6; CDR3 protein: CASSTRLAVEQFF; CDR3 DNA: TGTGCCAGCAGCACGAGACTAGCGGTTGAGCAGTTCTTC
J gene: TRBJ1-5; clone size: NA; D gene: NA; V gene: TRBV19; CDR3 protein: CASRQKIRAGATQPQHF; CDR3 DNA: TGTGCCAGTAGACAAAAGATCCGGGCAGGGGCCACTCAGCCCCAGCATTTT
J gene: TRBJ2-7; clone size: NA; D gene: NA; V gene: TRBV4-1; CDR3 protein: CASSLIQGVEQYF; CDR3 DNA: TGCGCCAGCAGCCTCATACAAGGAGTTGAGCAGTACTTC
J gene: TRBJ1-2; clone size: NA; D gene: TRBD1; V gene: TRBV7-2; CDR3 protein: CASSWDRGDTNYGYTF; CDR3 DNA: TGTGCCAGCAGCTGGGACAGGGGGGACACAAACTATGGCTACACCTTC
J gene: TRBJ2-3; clone size: few; D gene: TRBD1; V gene: TRBV19; CDR3 protein: CASRDRGHADTQYF; CDR3 DNA: TGTGCCAGTAGGGACAGGGGCCATGCAGATACGCAGTATTTT
J gene: TRBJ2-7; clone size: NA; D gene: TRBD2; V gene: TRBV29-1; CDR3 protein: CSVGLAGVPSYEQYF; CDR3 DNA: TGCAGCGTTGGTCTAGCGGGGGTCCCCTCCTACGAGCAGTACTTC
J gene: TRBJ1-3; clone size: NA; D gene: NA; V gene: TRBV30; CDR3 protein: CAWKYIGNTIYF; CDR3 DNA: TGTGCCTGGAAGTACATTGGAAACACCATATATTTT
J gene: TRBJ2-3; clone size: NA; D gene: TRBD2; V gene: TRBV4-1; CDR3 protein: CASSRSGLAGGGADTQYF; CDR3 DNA: TGCGCCAGCAGCCGGTCGGGACTAGCGGGGGGGGGTGCAGATACGCAGTATTTT
J gene: TRBJ1-1; clone size: NA; D gene: TRBD1; V gene: TRBV19; CDR3 protein: CASSDRGDTEAFF; CDR3 DNA: TGTGCCAGTAGTGACAGGGGCGACACTGAAGCTTTCTTT
J gene: TRBJ2-1; clone size: NA; D gene: TRBD1; V gene: TRBV15; CDR3 protein: CATSPPRGTGDNEQFF; CDR3 DNA: TGTGCCACCAGCCCCCCGCGGGGGACAGGGGACAATGAGCAGTTCTTC
J gene: TRBJ2-7; clone size: NA; D gene: NA; V gene: TRBV19; CDR3 protein: CASSLDIVSYEQYF; CDR3 DNA: TGTGCCAGTAGTCTTGACATAGTTTCCTACGAGCAGTACTTC
J gene: TRBJ2-7; clone size: NA; D gene: NA; V gene: TRBV28; CDR3 protein: CASSLETESYEQYF; CDR3 DNA: TGTGCCAGCAGTTTGGAGACGGAGTCCTACGAGCAGTACTTC
J gene: TRBJ1-1; clone size: NA; D gene: NA; V gene: TRBV27; CDR3 protein: CASSPYRDSEAFF; CDR3 DNA: TGTGCCAGCAGTCCCTACAGGGATTCTGAAGCTTTCTTT
J gene: TRBJ1-2; clone size: NA; D gene: NA; V gene: TRBV6-5; CDR3 protein: CASTYLGTPSGYGYTF; CDR3 DNA: TGTGCCAGCACTTACTTGGGGACACCCTCTGGCTATGGCTACACCTTC
J gene: TRBJ2-7; clone size: few; D gene: TRBD1; V gene: TRBV19; CDR3 protein: CATSRTGEGYEQYF; CDR3 DNA: TGTGCCACTTCACGGACAGGGGAGGGTTACGAGCAGTACTTC
J gene: TRBJ2-3; clone size: NA; D gene: TRBD1; V gene: TRBV5-5; CDR3 protein: CASGTDIGHRDTDTQYF; CDR3 DNA: TGTGCCAGCGGGACAGATATCGGGCATCGGGACACAGATACGCAGTATTTT
J gene: TRBJ2-3; clone size: NA; D gene: NA; V gene: TRBV25-1; CDR3 protein: CASSDLTDTQYF; CDR3 DNA: TGTGCCAGCAGTGACCTTACAGATACGCAGTATTTT
J gene: TRBJ2-1; clone size: NA; D gene: TRBD2; V gene: TRBV10-3; CDR3 protein: CAISALAGTYNEQFF; CDR3 DNA: TGTGCCATCAGTGCGCTAGCGGGGACGTACAATGAGCAGTTCTTC
J gene: TRBJ1-6; clone size: NA; D gene: NA; V gene: TRBV28; CDR3 protein: CASSLDALNSSPLHF; CDR3 DNA: TGTGCCAGCAGCCTAGACGCGCTAAATAGTTCACCCCTCCACTTT
J gene: TRBJ2-3; clone size: NA; D gene: NA; V gene: TRBV5-1; CDR3 protein: CASSFQGGLTDTQYF; CDR3 DNA: TGCGCCAGCAGCTTTCAGGGGGGCCTCACAGATACGCAGTATTTT
J gene: TRBJ1-2; clone size: NA; D gene: NA; V gene: TRBV7-8; CDR3 protein: CASSLGGSGGYTF; CDR3 DNA: TGTGCCAGCAGCTTAGGGGGCAGTGGAGGCTACACCTTC
J gene: TRBJ2-3; clone size: NA; D gene: TRBD2; V gene: TRBV7-2; CDR3 protein: CASSFGRGGLSTDTQYF; CDR3 DNA: TGTGCCAGCAGCTTTGGGCGGGGGGGCCTCAGCACAGATACGCAGTATTTT
J gene: TRBJ2-5; clone size: NA; D gene: NA; V gene: TRBV19; CDR3 protein: CASSIGGRQETQYF; CDR3 DNA: TGTGCCAGTAGTATCGGGGGGCGGCAAGAGACCCAGTACTTC
J gene: TRBJ1-1; clone size: NA; D gene: NA; V gene: TRBV4-2; CDR3 protein: CASSQERGLGTEAFF; CDR3 DNA: TGTGCCAGCAGCCAAGAGCGGGGGTTGGGCACTGAAGCTTTCTTT
J gene: TRBJ2-3; clone size: NA; D gene: NA; V gene: TRBV5-4; CDR3 protein: CASSFEVDMDTQYF; CDR3 DNA: TGTGCCAGCAGCTTTGAGGTGGACATGGATACGCAGTATTTT
J gene: TRBJ2-2; clone size: NA; D gene: TRBD2; V gene: TRBV27; CDR3 protein: CASSLGSGRITGELFF; CDR3 DNA: TGTGCCAGCAGTTTAGGGAGCGGGAGAATAACCGGGGAGCTGTTTTTT
J gene: TRBJ2-1; clone size: few; D gene: TRBD2; V gene: TRBV11-3; CDR3 protein: CASSLDGGGREGRKQFF; CDR3 DNA: TGTGCCAGCAGCTTAGATGGGGGCGGGAGGGAGGGTCGTAAGCAGTTCTTC
J gene: TRBJ1-6; clone size: NA; D gene: NA; V gene: TRBV18; CDR3 protein: CASSLRETEPLHF; CDR3 DNA: TGTGCCAGCTCACTACGGGAGACTGAACCCCTCCACTTT
J gene: TRBJ2-5; clone size: once; D gene: NA; V gene: TRBV7-8; CDR3 protein: CASSLGSVQETQYF; CDR3 DNA: TGTGCCAGCAGCTTAGGGAGTGTCCAAGAGACCCAGTACTTC
J gene: TRBJ2-1; clone size: NA; D gene: TRBD1; V gene: TRBV2; CDR3 protein: CASSTRGNEQFF; CDR3 DNA: TGTGCCAGCAGTACCAGGGGGAATGAGCAGTTCTTC
J gene: TRBJ2-3; clone size: NA; D gene: TRBD2; V gene: TRBV5-1; CDR3 protein: CASRRGATDTQYF; CDR3 DNA: TGCGCCAGCAGGCGGGGGGCCACAGATACGCAGTATTTT
J gene: TRBJ2-5; clone size: few; D gene: TRBD2; V gene: TRBV27; CDR3 protein: CASSYGLAGSQETQYF; CDR3 DNA: TGTGCCAGCAGTTATGGGCTAGCGGGGTCCCAAGAGACCCAGTACTTC
J gene: TRBJ2-1; clone size: NA; D gene: TRBD1; V gene: TRBV7-8; CDR3 protein: CASSLDGDSRFEQFF; CDR3 DNA: TGTGCCAGCAGCTTAGATGGGGACAGCCGGTTTGAGCAGTTCTTC
J gene: TRBJ1-1; clone size: NA; D gene: TRBD1; V gene: TRBV7-9; CDR3 protein: CASTTTGGRYLENAEAFF; CDR3 DNA: TGTGCCAGCACTACTACAGGGGGTAGGTACCTTGAAAACGCTGAAGCTTTCTTT
J gene: TRBJ1-1; clone size: NA; D gene: NA; V gene: TRBV6-5; CDR3 protein: CASSYSSPGGKTEAFF; CDR3 DNA: TGTGCCAGCAGTTACTCGTCGCCAGGAGGGAAGACTGAAGCTTTCTTT
J gene: TRBJ2-2; clone size: NA; D gene: TRBD2; V gene: TRBV18; CDR3 protein: CASREAGRDTGELFF; CDR3 DNA: TGTGCCAGCCGGGAGGCGGGACGTGACACCGGGGAGCTGTTTTTT
J gene: TRBJ1-1; clone size: NA; D gene: NA; V gene: TRBV10-3; CDR3 protein: CAISEAKSGEAFF; CDR3 DNA: TGTGCCATCAGTGAGGCAAAGTCGGGAGAAGCTTTCTTT
J gene: TRBJ1-5; clone size: once; D gene: TRBD1; V gene: TRBV19; CDR3 protein: CASSMRGQGHSNQPQHF; CDR3 DNA: TGTGCCAGTAGTATGAGGGGACAGGGGCATAGCAATCAGCCCCAGCATTTT
J gene: TRBJ2-1; clone size: NA; D gene: TRBD1; V gene: TRBV19; CDR3 protein: CATSGQPYNEQFF; CDR3 DNA: TGTGCCACCTCGGGACAGCCTTACAATGAGCAGTTCTTC
J gene: TRBJ2-1; clone size: NA; D gene: TRBD2; V gene: TRBV27; CDR3 protein: CASSPGTSGRVDEQFF; CDR3 DNA: TGTGCCAGCAGTCCCGGGACTAGCGGGAGAGTCGATGAGCAGTTCTTC
J gene: TRBJ2-1; clone size: NA; D gene: NA; V gene: TRBV29-1; CDR3 protein: CSVGQYNEQFF; CDR3 DNA: TGCAGCGTTGGACAGTACAATGAGCAGTTCTTC
J gene: TRBJ1-1; clone size: NA; D gene: NA; V gene: TRBV6-1; CDR3 protein: CASSSSGAAAFF; CDR3 DNA: TGTGCCAGCAGCTCTTCAGGGGCGGCAGCTTTCTTT